Below are 9 T cell receptor beta chains sequenced from a single sample in a study of T cells after yellow fever vaccination. MiXCR, applied by TCRdb to the 5' RACE reads, yields one record per CDR3 protein. The table lists around 40,000 distinct CDR3 sequences, roughly 7% of them singletons. The sequencing here drew on CD8+ T cells not binding an NS4B(214-222) dextramer, sorted from PBMCs, taken 45 days after the yellow fever booster vaccination. These receptors originate from a man under 40 who received the YFV17D yellow fever vaccine.

This clonotype was picked up many times. The chain employs TRBV14 and TRBJ1-4; TRBD1 might be the D (5 bases). V gave up 3 bases and J gave up 0 bases, with 11 bases separating them. The germline CDR1 and CDR2 sequences are SGHDN and FVKESK. This CDR3 is 16 amino acids long. The DNA for the CDR3 is TGTGCCAGCAGCCATAGGACATCCGCAACTAATGAAAAACTGTTTTTT. It codes for CASSHRTSATNEKLFF.

This clonotype was seen a handful of times. The chain recombines TRBV20-1 with TRBJ2-1, with D maybe TRBD2 (6 bases). CDR3 length: 14 amino acids. Per the germline V gene, CDR1 is DFQATT and CDR2 is SNEGSKA (reference sequence). Trimming removed 3 bases at V and 2 bases at J, with 11 bases between. The CDR3 bases are TGCAGTGCTAGTTGGGAGGACCCCTACAATGAGCAGTTCTTC. Protein product: CSASWEDPYNEQFF.

This clonotype has a count of ten or more. V and J are TRBV4-3 and TRBJ2-5; D not certain. Germline V gene data show CDR1 as LGHNA and CDR2 as YSLEER. The V end lost 3 bases, the J end lost 4 bases, and 15 bases lay between the germline ends. The CDR3 consists of 15 residues. The CDR3 loop reads CASSQGSGSRETQYF. The CDR3 bases are TGCGCCAGCAGCCAGGGTAGTGGTAGTCGAGAGACCCAGTACTTC.

This clonotype was observed at least ten times. The chain joins TRBV27 to TRBJ2-1; TRBD2 aligns across 9 bases. CDR1 and CDR2 from the germline V gene are MNHEY and SMNVEV (reference sequence). The CDR3 has 16 amino acids. V was pared by 5 bases and J by 4 bases, with 9 bases of the junction left unmatched. In nucleotides, the CDR3 is TGTGCCAGCAGTATAACGACTAGCGGAGGATACAATGAGCAGTTCTTC. This codes for CASSITTSGGYNEQFF.

V gene TRBV7-9 combines with J gene TRBJ2-7; D tentatively fits TRBD1 or TRBD2 (5 bases each). There are 13 residues in the CDR3. V was shortened by 7 bases and J by 3 bases, with 13 bases between the two germline ends. Germline V gene sequence: CDR1 SEHNR, CDR2 FQNEAQ (reference sequence). The CDR3 sequence: CASKGRKDYEQYF. In DNA, the CDR3 is TGTGCCAGCAAGGGACGAAAGGACTACGAGCAGTACTTC.

This clonotype has just a few counts. The rearrangement links TRBV20-1 to TRBJ2-1; TRBD2 aligns across 10 bases. J gave up 3 bases and V 6 bases, and 14 bases lay outside the gene matches. CDR3 size: 17 residues. CDR1 DFQATT and CDR2 SNEGSKA come from the germline V gene (reference sequence). CDR3 sequence: CSAPAVGLASSYNEQFF. The DNA for the CDR3 is TGCAGTGCCCCTGCAGTGGGACTAGCGTCTAGCTACAATGAGCAGTTCTTC.

This clonotype was observed at least ten times. J is TRBJ2-2 and V is TRBV6-5, with 9 bases identical to TRBD2. The CDR3 has 16 amino acids. V dropped 2 bases and J dropped 4; count of bases not matched to a gene: 5. Germline CDR1 is MNHEY and CDR2 is SVGAGI. The CDR3 bases are TGTGCCAGCAGTTACCCTCTAGCGGGAACCACCGGGGAGCTGTTTTTT. Translated: CASSYPLAGTTGELFF.

The rearrangement uses TRBV3-1 and TRBJ2-2; no clear D gene. The CDR3 runs 17 residues. Trimming left V 11 bases short and J 0 bases short, with 22 bases between. From germline, CDR1 is LGHDT and CDR2 YNNKEL (reference sequence). Here the CDR3 reads CASSQQVARTNTGELFF. CDR3 DNA: TGTGCCTCCTCCCAGCAGGTGGCACGGACGAACACCGGGGAGCTGTTTTTT.

This clonotype occurred many times. This sequence joins TRBV9 and TRBJ1-4, with 8 bases fitting TRBD1. The V gene's germline CDR1 is SGDLS and CDR2 YYNGEE. The CDR3 totals 11 residues. The V and J ends lost 5 bases and 13 bases, in that order; junction bases with no gene match: 4. The CDR3: CASSRDRILFF. The CDR3 nucleotides are TGTGCCAGCAGTCGGGACAGGATACTGTTTTTT.